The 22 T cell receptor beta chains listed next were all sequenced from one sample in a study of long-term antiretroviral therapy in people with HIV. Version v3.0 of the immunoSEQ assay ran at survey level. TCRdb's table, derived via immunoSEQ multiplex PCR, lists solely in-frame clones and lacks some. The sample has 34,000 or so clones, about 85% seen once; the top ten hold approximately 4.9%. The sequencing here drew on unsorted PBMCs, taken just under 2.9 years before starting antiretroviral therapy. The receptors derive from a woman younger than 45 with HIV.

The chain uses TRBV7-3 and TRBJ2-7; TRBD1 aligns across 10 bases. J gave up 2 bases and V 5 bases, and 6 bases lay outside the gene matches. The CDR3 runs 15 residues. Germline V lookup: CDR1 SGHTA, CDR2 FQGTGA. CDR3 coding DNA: TGTGCCAGCAGCCCTGGAGGACAGGGGGCCTACGAGCAGTACTTC. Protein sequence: CASSPGGQGAYEQYF.

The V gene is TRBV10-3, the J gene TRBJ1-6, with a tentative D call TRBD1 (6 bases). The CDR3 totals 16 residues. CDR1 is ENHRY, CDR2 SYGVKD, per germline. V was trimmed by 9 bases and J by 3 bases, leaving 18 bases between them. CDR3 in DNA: TGTGCCATACAGGAGGGACACGGCCTCTATAATTCACCCCTCCACTTT. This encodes CAIQEGHGLYNSPLHF.

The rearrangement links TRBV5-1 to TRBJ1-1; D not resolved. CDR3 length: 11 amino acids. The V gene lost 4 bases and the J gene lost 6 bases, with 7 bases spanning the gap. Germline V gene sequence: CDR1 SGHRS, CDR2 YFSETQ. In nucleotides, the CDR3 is TGCGCCAGCAGCCCAGGCTCTGAAGCTTTCTTT. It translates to CASSPGSEAFF. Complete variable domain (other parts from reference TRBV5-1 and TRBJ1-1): KAGVTQTPRYLIKTRGQQVTLSCSPISGHRSVSWYQQTPGQGLQFLFEYFSETQRNKGNFPGRFSGRQFSNSRSEMNVSTLELGDSALYLCASSPGSEAFFGQGTRLTVV.

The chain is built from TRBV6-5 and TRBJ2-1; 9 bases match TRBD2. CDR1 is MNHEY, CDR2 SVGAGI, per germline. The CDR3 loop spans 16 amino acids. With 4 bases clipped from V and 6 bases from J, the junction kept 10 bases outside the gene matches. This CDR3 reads CASSFGGGGAGNEQFF. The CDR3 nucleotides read TGTGCCAGCAGTTTCGGCGGGGGGGGCGCGGGCAATGAGCAGTTCTTC.

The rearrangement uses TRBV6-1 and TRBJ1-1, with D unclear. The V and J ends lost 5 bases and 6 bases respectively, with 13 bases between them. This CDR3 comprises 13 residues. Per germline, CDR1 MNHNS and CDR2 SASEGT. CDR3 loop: CASSQTNIAEAFF. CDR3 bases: TGTGCCAGCAGTCAGACGAATATAGCTGAAGCTTTCTTT.

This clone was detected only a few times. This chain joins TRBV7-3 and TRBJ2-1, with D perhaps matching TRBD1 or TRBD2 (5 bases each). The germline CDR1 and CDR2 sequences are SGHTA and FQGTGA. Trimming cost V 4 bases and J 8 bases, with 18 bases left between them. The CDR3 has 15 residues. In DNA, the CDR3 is TGTGCCAGCAGCTCCTCTGGGACGACATTCCATGAGCAGTTCTTC. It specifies CASSSSGTTFHEQFF.

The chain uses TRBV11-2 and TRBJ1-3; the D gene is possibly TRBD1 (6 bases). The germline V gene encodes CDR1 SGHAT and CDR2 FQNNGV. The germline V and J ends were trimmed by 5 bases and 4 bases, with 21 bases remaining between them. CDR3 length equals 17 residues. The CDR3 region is CASSAGGPRGSGNTIYF. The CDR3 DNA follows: TGTGCCAGCAGCGCTGGGGGCCCCAGGGGATCGGGAAACACCATATATTTT.

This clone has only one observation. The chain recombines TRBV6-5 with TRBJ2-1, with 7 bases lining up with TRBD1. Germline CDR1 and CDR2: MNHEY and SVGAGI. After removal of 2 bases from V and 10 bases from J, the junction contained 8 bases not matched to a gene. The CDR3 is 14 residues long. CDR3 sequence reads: CASSYKGASWEQFF. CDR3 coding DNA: TGTGCCAGCAGTTACAAGGGGGCCTCATGGGAGCAGTTCTTC.

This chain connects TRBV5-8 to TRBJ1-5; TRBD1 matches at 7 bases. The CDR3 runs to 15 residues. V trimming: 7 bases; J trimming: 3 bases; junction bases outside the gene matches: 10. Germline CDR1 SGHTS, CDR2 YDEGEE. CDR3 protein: CASHPLTGANQPQHF. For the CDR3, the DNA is TGTGCCAGCCATCCACTCACAGGGGCCAATCAGCCCCAGCATTTT.

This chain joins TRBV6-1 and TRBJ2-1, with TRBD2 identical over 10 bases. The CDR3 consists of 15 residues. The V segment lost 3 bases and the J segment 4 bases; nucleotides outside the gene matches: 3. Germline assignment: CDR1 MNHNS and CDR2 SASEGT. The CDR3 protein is CASSDGLADYNEQFF. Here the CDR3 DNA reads TGTGCCAGCAGTGATGGACTAGCGGATTACAATGAGCAGTTCTTC.

CDR3 protein: CAWGPWGHYGYTF. The DNA for the CDR3 is TGTGCCTGGGGCCCCTGGGGGCACTATGGCTACACCTTC. V and J are TRBV30 and TRBJ1-2; possible D gene TRBD1, 6 bases. Between the trimmed V and J ends, which lost 5 bases and 3 bases, there was a span of 13 bases. The length of the CDR3 is 13 residues. The V gene's germline CDR1 is GTSNPN and CDR2 SVGIG (reference sequence).

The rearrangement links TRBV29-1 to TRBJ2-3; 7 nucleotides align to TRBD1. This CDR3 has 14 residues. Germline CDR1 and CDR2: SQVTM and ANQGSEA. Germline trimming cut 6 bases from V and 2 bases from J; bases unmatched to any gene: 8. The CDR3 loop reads CSVTGTAATDTQYF. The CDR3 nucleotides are TGCAGCGTAACTGGGACAGCCGCCACAGATACGCAGTATTTT.

CDR3: CASRRTSGNTGELFF. DNA of the CDR3: TGTGCCAGCAGGCGTACTAGCGGGAACACCGGGGAGCTGTTTTTT. The V and J genes are TRBV2 and TRBJ2-2, with 8 bases matching TRBD2. The CDR3 is 15 amino acids. Trimming at V came to 6 bases and at J to 1 base, leaving 4 bases not matched to a gene. The V gene's germline CDR1 is SNHLY and CDR2 FYNNEI.

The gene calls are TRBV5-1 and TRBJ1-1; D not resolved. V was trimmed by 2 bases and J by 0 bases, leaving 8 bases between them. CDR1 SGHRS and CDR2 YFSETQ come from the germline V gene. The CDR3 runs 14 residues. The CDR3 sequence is CASSFGVVNTEAFF. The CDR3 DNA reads TGCGCCAGCAGCTTTGGGGTAGTGAACACTGAAGCTTTCTTT.

The CDR3 DNA is TGTGCCAGTAGTATTGCCAGGCTGAACACCGGGGAGCTGTTTTTT. It specifies CASSIARLNTGELFF. The J gene is TRBJ2-2, the V gene TRBV19; D gene unclear. The germline V gene has CDR1 LNHDA and CDR2 SQIVND (reference sequence). V was cut by 3 bases and J by 1 base, with 9 bases left in between. The CDR3 contains 15 residues.

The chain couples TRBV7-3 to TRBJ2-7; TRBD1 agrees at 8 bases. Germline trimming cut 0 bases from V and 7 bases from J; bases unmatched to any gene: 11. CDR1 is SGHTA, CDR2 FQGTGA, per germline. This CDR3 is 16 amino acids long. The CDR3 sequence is CASSLTMTGVSEEQYF. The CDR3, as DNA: TGTGCCAGCAGCTTAACTATGACAGGGGTTTCGGAAGAGCAGTACTTC.

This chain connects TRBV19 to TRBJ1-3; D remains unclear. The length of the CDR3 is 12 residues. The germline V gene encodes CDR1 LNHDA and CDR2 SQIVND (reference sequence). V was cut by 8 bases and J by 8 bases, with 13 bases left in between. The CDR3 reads CASSSAWDTIYF. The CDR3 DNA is TGTGCCAGTTCGAGTGCGTGGGACACCATATATTTT.

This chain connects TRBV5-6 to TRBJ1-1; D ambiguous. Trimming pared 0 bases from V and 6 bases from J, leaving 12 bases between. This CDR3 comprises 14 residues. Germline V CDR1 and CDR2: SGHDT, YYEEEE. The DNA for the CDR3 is TGTGCCAGCAGCTTGGCGGGCGTGTGGGCTGAAGCTTTCTTT. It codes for CASSLAGVWAEAFF.

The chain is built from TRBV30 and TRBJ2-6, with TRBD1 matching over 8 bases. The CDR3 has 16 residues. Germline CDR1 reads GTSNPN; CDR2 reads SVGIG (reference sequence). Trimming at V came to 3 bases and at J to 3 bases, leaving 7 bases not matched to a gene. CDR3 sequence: CAWRGQGALGANVLTF. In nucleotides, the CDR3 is TGTGCCTGGAGAGGCCAGGGGGCGCTTGGGGCCAACGTCCTGACTTTC.

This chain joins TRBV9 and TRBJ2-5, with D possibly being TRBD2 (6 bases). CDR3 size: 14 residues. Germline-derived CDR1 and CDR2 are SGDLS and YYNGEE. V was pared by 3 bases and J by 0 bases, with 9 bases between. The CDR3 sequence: CASSGGGYQETQYF. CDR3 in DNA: TGTGCCAGCAGCGGTGGGGGGTACCAAGAGACCCAGTACTTC.

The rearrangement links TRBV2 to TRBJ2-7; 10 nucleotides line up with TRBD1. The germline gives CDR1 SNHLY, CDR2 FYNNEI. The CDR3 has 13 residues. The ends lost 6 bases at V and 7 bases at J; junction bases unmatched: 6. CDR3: CASSADRGREQYF. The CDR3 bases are TGTGCCAGCAGCGCCGACAGGGGGCGGGAGCAGTACTTC.

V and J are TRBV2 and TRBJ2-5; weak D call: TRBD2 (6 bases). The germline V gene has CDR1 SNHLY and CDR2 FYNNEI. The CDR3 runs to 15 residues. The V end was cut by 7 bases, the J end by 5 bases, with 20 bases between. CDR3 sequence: CASKLLPGVGETQYF. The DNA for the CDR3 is TGTGCCAGCAAGCTCCTTCCGGGGGTTGGGGAGACCCAGTACTTC.